Detailed here is one TCR beta chain. The antigen is undetermined. This entry belongs to a study of post-analysis software for immune sequencing data. This CDR3 comprises 14 residues. V was pared by 8 bases and J by 11 bases, with 13 bases of the junction left unmatched. CDR1 and CDR2 from the germline V gene are MDHEN and SYDVKM. Study findings and constraints: Higher frequency in patients than in controls was seen for roughly five TRBV segments, with TRBV5-6, TRBV5-1 and TRBV20-1 among them.

cDNA libraries of TCR beta carried unique molecular identifiers. TCRdb reanalysed the PCR reads using MiXCR and keeps one entry per CDR3 protein. The top ten hold approximately 4.5% of the sample, which has under 900,000 distinct CDR3 sequences, roughly 50% seen once. The chain links TRBV28 to TRBJ2-5; 11 bases line up with TRBD1. This clonotype was obtained from a girl under 18 with multiple sclerosis. Sequencing was performed on blood. CDR3 residues: CASEPRDRGFEQYF. For the CDR3, the DNA is TGTGCCAGCGAGCCCAGGGACAGGGGGTTTGAGCAGTACTTC.